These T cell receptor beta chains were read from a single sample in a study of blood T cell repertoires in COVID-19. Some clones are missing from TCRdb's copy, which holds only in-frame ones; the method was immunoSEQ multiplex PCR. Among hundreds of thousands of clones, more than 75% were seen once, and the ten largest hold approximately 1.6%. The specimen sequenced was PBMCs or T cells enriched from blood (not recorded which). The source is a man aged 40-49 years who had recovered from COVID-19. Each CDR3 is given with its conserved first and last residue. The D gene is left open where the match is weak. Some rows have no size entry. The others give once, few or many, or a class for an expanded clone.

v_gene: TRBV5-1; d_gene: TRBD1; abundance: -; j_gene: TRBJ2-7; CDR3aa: CASSPGTDSSEQYF; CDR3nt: TGCGCCAGCAGCCCCGGGACAGATTCGTCGGAGCAGTACTTC
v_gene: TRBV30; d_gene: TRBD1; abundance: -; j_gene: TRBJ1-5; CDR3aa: CAWSRQGFQPQHF; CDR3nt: TGTGCCTGGAGTAGACAGGGGTTCCAGCCCCAGCATTTT
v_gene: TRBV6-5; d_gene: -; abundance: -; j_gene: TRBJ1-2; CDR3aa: CASLNRANYGYTF; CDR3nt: TGTGCCAGCTTAAACAGAGCTAACTATGGCTACACCTTC
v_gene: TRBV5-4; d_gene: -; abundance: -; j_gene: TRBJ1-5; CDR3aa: CASSLAGVLGPQHF; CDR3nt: TGTGCCAGCAGCTTGGCCGGGGTTTTGGGGCCCCAGCATTTT
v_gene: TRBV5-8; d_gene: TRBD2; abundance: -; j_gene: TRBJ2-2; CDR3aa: CASSLLGLGGNRELFF; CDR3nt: TGTGCCAGCAGCTTGTTGGGACTAGGGGGAAACCGGGAGCTGTTTTTT
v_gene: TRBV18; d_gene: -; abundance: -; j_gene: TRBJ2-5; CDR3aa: CASSPVAVERETQYF; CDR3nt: TGTGCCAGCTCACCAGTGGCCGTAGAGCGAGAGACCCAGTACTTC
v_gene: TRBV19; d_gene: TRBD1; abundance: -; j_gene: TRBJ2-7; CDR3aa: CASSRLAGTGSSYEQYF; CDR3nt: TGTGCCAGTAGTAGGCTTGCAGGGACAGGGTCTTCCTACGAGCAGTACTTC
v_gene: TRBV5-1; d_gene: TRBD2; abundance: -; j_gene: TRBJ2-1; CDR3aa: CASSSAGEAYNEQFF; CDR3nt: TGCGCCAGCAGCTCAGCGGGAGAGGCCTACAATGAGCAGTTCTTC
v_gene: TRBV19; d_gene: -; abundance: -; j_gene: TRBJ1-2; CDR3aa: CASSTIFTSYYGYTF; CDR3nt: TGTGCCAGTAGTACGATCTTCACATCCTACTATGGCTACACCTTC
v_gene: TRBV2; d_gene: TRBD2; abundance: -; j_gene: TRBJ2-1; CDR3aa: CASRTTGLAGINEQFF; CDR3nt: TGTGCCAGCAGGACCACGGGACTAGCGGGCATAAATGAGCAGTTCTTC
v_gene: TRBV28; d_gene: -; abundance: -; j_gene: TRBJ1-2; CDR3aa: CASRAQGYHGYTF; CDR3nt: TGTGCCAGCAGAGCTCAGGGGTATCATGGCTACACCTTC
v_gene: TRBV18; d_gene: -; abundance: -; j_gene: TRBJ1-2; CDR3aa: CASSQLPREDYGYTF; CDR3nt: TGTGCCAGCTCACAGTTGCCCCGGGAGGACTATGGCTACACCTTC
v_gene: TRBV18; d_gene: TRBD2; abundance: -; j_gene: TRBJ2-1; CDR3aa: CASSPGLAGGSSYNEQFF; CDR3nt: TGTGCCAGCTCCCCGGGACTAGCGGGGGGGAGCTCCTACAATGAGCAGTTCTTC
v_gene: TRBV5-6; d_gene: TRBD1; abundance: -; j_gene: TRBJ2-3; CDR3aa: CASSRGLSTDTQYF; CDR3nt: TGTGCCAGCAGTAGGGGGCTATCCACAGATACGCAGTATTTT
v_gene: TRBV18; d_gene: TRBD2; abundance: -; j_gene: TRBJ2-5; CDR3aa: CASSTGLAQETQYF; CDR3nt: TGTGCCAGCTCAACCGGACTAGCTCAAGAGACCCAGTACTTC
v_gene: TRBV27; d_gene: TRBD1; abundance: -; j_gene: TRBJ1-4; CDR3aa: CASSARDRDEKLFF; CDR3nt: TGTGCCAGCAGTGCCCGGGACAGGGATGAAAAACTGTTTTTT
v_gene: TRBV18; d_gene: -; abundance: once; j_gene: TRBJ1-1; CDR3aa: CASSPERGNTEAFF; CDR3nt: TGTGCCAGCTCACCGGAGCGGGGGAACACTGAAGCTTTCTTT
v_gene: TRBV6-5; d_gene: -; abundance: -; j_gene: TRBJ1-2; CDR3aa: CASSYSKGLGYTF; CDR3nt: TGTGCCAGCAGTTACTCGAAGGGGCTTGGCTACACCTTC
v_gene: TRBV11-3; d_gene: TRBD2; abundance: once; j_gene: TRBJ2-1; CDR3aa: CASSPSTSGRINEQFF; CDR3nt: TGTGCCAGCAGCCCAAGTACTAGCGGGAGGATTAATGAGCAGTTCTTC
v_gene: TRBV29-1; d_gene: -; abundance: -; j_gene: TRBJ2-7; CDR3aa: CSVGGGRGKEAYEQYF; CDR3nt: TGCAGCGTGGGCGGAGGCAGGGGTAAAGAGGCCTACGAGCAGTACTTC
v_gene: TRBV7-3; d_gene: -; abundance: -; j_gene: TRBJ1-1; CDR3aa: CASRLEGVSKAFF; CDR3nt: TGTGCCAGCAGATTGGAAGGAGTGTCTAAAGCTTTCTTT
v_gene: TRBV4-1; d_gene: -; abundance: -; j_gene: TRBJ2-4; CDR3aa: CASSPLAVLAKNIQYF; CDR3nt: TGCGCCAGCAGCCCGTTAGCGGTGCTAGCCAAAAACATTCAGTACTTC
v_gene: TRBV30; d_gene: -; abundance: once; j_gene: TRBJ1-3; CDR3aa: CACPGRGGENTIYF; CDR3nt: TGTGCCTGCCCCGGGAGGGGTGGTGAAAACACCATATATTTT
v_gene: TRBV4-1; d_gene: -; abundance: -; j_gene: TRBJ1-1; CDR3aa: CASSQERARGGLNTEAFF; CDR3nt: TGCGCCAGCAGCCAAGAAAGGGCCAGGGGAGGGCTGAACACTGAAGCTTTCTTT
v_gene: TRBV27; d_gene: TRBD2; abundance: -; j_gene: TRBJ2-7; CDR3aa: CASSGLGYSYEQYF; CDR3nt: TGTGCCAGCTCGGGACTAGGTTACTCCTACGAGCAGTACTTC
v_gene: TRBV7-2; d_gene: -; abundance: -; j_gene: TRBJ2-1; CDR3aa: CASSGGGGPYNEQFF; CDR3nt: TGTGCCAGCAGCGGGGGAGGCGGTCCCTACAATGAGCAGTTCTTC
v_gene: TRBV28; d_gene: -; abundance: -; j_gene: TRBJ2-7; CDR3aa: CASSVSNEQYF; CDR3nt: TGTGCCAGCAGCGTAAGCAACGAGCAGTACTTC
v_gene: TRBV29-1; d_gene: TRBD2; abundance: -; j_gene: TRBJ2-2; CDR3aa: CSAEASGSTGELFF; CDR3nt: TGCAGCGCCGAGGCTAGCGGGAGTACCGGGGAGCTGTTTTTT
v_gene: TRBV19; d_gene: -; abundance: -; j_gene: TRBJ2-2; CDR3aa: CASSIWAGSTGELFF; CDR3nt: TGTGCCAGTAGTATCTGGGCGGGAAGTACCGGGGAGCTGTTTTTT
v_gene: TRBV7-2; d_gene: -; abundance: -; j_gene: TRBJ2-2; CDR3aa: CASTPTANTGELFF; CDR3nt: TGTGCCAGCACCCCGACAGCAAACACCGGGGAGCTGTTTTTT
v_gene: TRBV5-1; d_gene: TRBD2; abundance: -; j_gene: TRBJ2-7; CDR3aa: CASSLGTSGGVLAYEQYF; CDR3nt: TGCGCCAGCAGCCTCGGGACTAGCGGGGGGGTCCTAGCCTACGAGCAGTACTTC
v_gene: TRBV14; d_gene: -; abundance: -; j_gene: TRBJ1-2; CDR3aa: CASSFSPGERYGYTF; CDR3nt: TGTGCCAGCAGCTTCTCTCCAGGGGAGAGGTATGGCTACACCTTC
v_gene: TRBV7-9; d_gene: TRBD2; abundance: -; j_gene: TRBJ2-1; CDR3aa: CASSPALPVGGRGNEQFF; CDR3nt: TGTGCCAGCAGCCCAGCCCTTCCCGTGGGCGGGAGGGGTAATGAGCAGTTCTTC
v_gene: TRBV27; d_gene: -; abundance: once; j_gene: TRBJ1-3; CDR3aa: CASSLQGLVGNTIYF; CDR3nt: TGTGCCAGCAGTTTGCAGGGGCTTGTGGGAAACACCATATATTTT
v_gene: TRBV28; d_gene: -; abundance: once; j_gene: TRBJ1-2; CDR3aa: CASSSGGSDFLYGYTF; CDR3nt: TGTGCCAGCAGTTCCGGCGGAAGCGACTTTCTCTATGGCTACACCTTC
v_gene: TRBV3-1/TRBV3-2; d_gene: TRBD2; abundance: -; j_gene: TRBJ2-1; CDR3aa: CASSPGLAGGRNEQFF; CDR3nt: TGTGCCAGCAGCCCGGGACTAGCGGGAGGACGAAATGAGCAGTTCTTC
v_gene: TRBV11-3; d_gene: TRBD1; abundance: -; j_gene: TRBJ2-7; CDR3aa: CASSLGPGQAGEQYF; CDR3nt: TGTGCCAGCAGCTTAGGACCGGGACAGGCCGGCGAGCAGTACTTC
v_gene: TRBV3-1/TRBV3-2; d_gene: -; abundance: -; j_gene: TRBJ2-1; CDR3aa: CASSRGQSSYNEQFF; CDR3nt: TGTGCCAGCAGCCGCGGACAAAGCTCCTACAATGAGCAGTTCTTC
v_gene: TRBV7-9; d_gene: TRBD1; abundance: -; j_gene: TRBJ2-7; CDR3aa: CASSPGTGTYEQYF; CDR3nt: TGTGCCAGCAGCCCAGGGACAGGGACCTACGAGCAGTACTTC
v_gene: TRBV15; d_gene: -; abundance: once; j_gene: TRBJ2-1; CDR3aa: CATSRDSWGGDNEQFF; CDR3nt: TGTGCCACCAGCAGAGATTCTTGGGGCGGGGACAATGAGCAGTTCTTC
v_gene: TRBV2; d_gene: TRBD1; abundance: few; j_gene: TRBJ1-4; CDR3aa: CASSRDRGSEKLFF; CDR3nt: TGTGCCAGCAGTCGCGACAGGGGGTCTGAAAAACTGTTTTTT
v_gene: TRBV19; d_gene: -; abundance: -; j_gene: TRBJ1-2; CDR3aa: CASTRKGDYGYTF; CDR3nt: TGTGCCAGTACCCGGAAGGGGGACTATGGCTACACCTTC
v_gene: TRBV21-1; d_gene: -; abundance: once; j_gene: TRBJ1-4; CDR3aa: CASTLREQGASEKLFF; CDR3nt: TGTGCCAGCACCCTAAGGGAACAGGGGGCGTCTGAAAAACTGTTTTTT
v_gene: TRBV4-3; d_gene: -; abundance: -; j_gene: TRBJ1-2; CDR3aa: CASSPQPGPGSHGYTF; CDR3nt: TGCGCCAGCAGCCCTCAGCCGGGCCCGGGGTCGCATGGCTACACCTTC
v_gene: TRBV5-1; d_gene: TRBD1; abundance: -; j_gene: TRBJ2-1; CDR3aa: CATGTGDGNEQFF; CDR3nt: TGCGCCACCGGGACAGGGGATGGCAATGAGCAGTTCTTC
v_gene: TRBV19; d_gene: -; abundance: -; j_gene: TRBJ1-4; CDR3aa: CASNTGQSTNEKLFF; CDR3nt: TGTGCCAGTAACACCGGACAGTCAACTAATGAAAAACTGTTTTTT
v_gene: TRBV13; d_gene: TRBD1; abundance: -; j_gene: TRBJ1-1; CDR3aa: CASIPDRDVTEAFF; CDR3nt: TGTGCCAGCATTCCGGACAGGGATGTCACTGAAGCTTTCTTT
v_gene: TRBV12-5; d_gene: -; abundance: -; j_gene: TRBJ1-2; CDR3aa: CASGTGSGAINYGYTF; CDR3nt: TGTGCTAGTGGAACAGGTAGCGGGGCTATTAACTATGGCTACACCTTC
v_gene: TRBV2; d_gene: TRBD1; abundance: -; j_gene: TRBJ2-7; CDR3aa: CASSSGTGGGEQYF; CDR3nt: TGTGCCAGCAGCTCCGGGACAGGGGGTGGCGAGCAGTACTTC
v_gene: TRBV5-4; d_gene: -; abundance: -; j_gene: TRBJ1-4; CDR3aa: CASSFKTTNEKLFF; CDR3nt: TGTGCCAGCAGCTTTAAAACAACTAATGAAAAACTGTTTTTT
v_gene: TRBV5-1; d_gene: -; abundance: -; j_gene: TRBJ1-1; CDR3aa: CASSSRGGGTEAFF; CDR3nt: TGCGCCAGCAGCTCGAGGGGGGGCGGCACTGAAGCTTTCTTT
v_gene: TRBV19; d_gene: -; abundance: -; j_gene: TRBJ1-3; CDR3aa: CASNQQGWTGNTIYF; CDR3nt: TGTGCCAGTAACCAACAGGGTTGGACTGGAAACACCATATATTTT